The T cell receptor (beta chain) described here comes from a study of CD8 T cells in Susac syndrome. With random hexamers, reverse transcription was performed on about 0.5 to 1 ug of RNA. Amplification of TCR beta CDR3 by immunoSEQ multiplex PCR spanned 54 Vbeta and 13 Jbeta. TCRdb called the immunoSEQ multiplex PCR reads again in MiXCR, with one record for every CDR3 protein. This repertoire shows roughly 180,000 distinct CDR3 sequences, around 95% found once; its top ten account for about 0.13%. This clonotype was detected once. The CDR3 consists of 14 residues. The V end lost 1 base, the J end lost 3 bases, and 10 bases lay between the germline ends. The germline gives CDR1 SGHRS, CDR2 YFSETQ.

The sequence was collected from a human donor in good health. The sequencing sample was made of CD4+ T cells from PBMCs. The chain combines TRBV5-1 with TRBJ1-1, with D maybe TRBD1 (5 bases). DNA of the CDR3: TGCGCCAGCAGCTTGTTCGGGACGGACACTGAAGCTTTCTTT. It translates to CASSLFGTDTEAFF.